The 5 T cell receptor beta chains presented below share a single source sample, sequenced in a study of response to subunit inactivated influenza vaccine. Via MiXCR, TCRdb re-called the RT-PCR reads, giving one row per CDR3 protein. Of fewer than 250,000 distinct CDR3 sequences in the sample, approximately 14% were seen once. This specimen consisted of CD8+ T cells sorted from PBMCs, obtained around 5 days after vaccination. These receptor sequences come from a man aged 50-60 years who received an inactivated influenza vaccine.

This clonotype has just a few counts. This chain connects TRBV3-1 to TRBJ2-3, with unresolved D. CDR3 length: 17 residues. V was pared by 0 bases and J by 0 bases, with 13 bases between. From germline, CDR1 is LGHDT and CDR2 YNNKEL (reference sequence). CDR3 coding DNA: TGTGCCAGCAGCCAAGACCCATCTTGGTCTAGCACAGATACGCAGTATTTT. This translates into CASSQDPSWSSTDTQYF.

The DNA for the CDR3 is TGTGCCAGCAGCGCGAGCCCGACTGGGTCGTACGAGCAGTACTTC. Translating it yields CASSASPTGSYEQYF. V gene TRBV7-6 combines with J gene TRBJ2-7; D remains ambiguous. Germline values: CDR1 SGHVS, CDR2 FNYEAQ. Trimming pared 5 bases from V and 4 bases from J, leaving 18 bases between. This CDR3 has 15 residues.

J is TRBJ2-1 and V is TRBV12-3 or TRBV12-4, with D uncertain. The length of the CDR3 is 11 residues. Trimming stripped 7 bases from V and 5 bases from J, with 6 bases between. CDR3 bases: TGTGCCAGCATGGGAAACAATGAGCAGTTCTTC. It is translated as CASMGNNEQFF.

This clonotype has a handful of counts. The rearrangement joins TRBV6-2 or TRBV6-3 to TRBJ2-7; unclear D gene. CDR1 is MNHEY, CDR2 SVGEGT, per germline. This CDR3 contains 10 residues. V dropped 7 bases and J dropped 4 bases, with 5 bases sitting between them. The DNA for the CDR3 is TGTGCCAGCAATCCTTACGAGCAGTACTTC. Protein: CASNPYEQYF.

This clonotype was detected only a few times. This chain joins TRBV7-6 and TRBJ2-3, with D perhaps TRBD1 or TRBD2 (5 bases each). The V and J ends lost 0 bases and 5 bases respectively, with 15 bases between them. Germline V lookup: CDR1 SGHVS, CDR2 FNYEAQ. The CDR3 spans 16 residues. The CDR3 DNA follows: TGTGCCAGCAGCTTAGCCGGAGTCTGGGGGAGAGATACGCAGTATTTT. As protein: CASSLAGVWGRDTQYF.